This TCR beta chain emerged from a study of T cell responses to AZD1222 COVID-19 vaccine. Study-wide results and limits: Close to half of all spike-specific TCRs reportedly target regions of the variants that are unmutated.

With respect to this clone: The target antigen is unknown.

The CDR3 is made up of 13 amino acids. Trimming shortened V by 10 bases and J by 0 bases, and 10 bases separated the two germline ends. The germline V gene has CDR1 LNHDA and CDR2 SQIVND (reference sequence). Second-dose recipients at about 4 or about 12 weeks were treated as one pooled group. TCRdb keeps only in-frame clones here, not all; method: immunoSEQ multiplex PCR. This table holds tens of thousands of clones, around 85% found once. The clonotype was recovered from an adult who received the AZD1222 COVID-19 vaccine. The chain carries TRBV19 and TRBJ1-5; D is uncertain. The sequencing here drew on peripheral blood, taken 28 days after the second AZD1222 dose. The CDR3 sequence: CATLDPSNQPQHF. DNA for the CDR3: TGTGCCACCTTAGACCCTAGCAATCAGCCCCAGCATTTT.